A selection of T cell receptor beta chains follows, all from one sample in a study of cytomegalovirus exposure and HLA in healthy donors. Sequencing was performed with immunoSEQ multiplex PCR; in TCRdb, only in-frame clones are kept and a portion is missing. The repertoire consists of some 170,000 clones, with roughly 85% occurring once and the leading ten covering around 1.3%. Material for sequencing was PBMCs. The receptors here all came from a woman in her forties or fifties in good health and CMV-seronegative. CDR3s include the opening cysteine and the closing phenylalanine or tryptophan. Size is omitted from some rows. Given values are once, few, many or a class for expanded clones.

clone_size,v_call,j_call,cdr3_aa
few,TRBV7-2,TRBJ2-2,CASSRRAGAYTGELFF
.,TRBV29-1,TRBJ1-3,CSAPDRVGNTIYF
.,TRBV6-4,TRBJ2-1,CASSEGRRANEQFF
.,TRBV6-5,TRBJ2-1,CASSYSLAGGPNEQFF
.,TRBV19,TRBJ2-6,CASTSGEPASGANVLTF
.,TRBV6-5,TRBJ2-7,CASSHRQGPYEQYF
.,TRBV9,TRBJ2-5,CASNRGGASGLSGTQYF
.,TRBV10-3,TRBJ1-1,CAIRKEGQDTEAFF
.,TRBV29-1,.,CSVQTGGASYEQYF
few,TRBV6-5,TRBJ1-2,CASTPGGENYGYTF
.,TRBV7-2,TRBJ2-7,CASILGYEQYF
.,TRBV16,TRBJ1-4,CASSRTGTHQEKLFF
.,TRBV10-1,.,CASSDQRGRATYEQYF
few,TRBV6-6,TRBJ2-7,CASSFGGTGRAYEQYF
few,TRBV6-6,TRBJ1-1,CASRPGTGILNTEAFF
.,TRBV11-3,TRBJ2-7,CASSPTSGGYEQYF
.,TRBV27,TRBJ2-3,CASSASGIATQYF
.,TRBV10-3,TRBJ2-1,CAISDPSYASPEQFF
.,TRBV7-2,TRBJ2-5,CASSFGETQYF
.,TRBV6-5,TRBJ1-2,CASSYSAGNYGYTF
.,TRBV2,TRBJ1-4,CASSGGFKTTEKLFF
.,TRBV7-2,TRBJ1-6,CASSLGRDRSPLHF
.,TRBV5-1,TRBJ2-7,CASSPSGGWYEQYF
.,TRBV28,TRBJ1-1,CASSLGPTGATEAFF
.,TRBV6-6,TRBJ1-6,CASDKGGAQNSPLHF
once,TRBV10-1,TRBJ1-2,CASTLEGGYGYTF
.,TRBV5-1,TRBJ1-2,CASSPDTNYGYTF
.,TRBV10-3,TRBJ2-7,CAVGTGDTYEQYF
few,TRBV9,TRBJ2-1,CASSGGTGPYNEQFF
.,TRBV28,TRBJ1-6,CASSPGQLYNSPLHF
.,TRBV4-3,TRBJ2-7,CASSQDTESYEQYF
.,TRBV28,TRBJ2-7,CASSFSTHYEQYF
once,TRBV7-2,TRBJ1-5,CASSLDHVGTGSNQPQHF
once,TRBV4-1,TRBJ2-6,CASSLRSGANVLTF
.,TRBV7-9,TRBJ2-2,CASRKIQGVQELFF
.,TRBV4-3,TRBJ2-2,CASSQGADRGLGELFF
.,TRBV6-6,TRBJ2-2,CASTYQGLTGELFF